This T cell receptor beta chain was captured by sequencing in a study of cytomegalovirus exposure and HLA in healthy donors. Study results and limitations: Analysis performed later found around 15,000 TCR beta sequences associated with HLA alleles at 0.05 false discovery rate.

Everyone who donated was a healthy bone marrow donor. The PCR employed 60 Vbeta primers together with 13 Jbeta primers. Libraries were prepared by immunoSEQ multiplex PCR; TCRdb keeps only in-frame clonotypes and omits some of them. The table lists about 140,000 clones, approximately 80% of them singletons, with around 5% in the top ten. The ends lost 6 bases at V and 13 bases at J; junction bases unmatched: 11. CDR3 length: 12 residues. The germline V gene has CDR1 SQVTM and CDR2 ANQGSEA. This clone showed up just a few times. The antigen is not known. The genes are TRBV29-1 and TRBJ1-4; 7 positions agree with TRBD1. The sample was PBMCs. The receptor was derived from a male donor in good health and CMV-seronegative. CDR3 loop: CSVGGQYEGLFF. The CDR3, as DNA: TGCAGCGTGGGGGGACAGTATGAAGGACTGTTTTTT.